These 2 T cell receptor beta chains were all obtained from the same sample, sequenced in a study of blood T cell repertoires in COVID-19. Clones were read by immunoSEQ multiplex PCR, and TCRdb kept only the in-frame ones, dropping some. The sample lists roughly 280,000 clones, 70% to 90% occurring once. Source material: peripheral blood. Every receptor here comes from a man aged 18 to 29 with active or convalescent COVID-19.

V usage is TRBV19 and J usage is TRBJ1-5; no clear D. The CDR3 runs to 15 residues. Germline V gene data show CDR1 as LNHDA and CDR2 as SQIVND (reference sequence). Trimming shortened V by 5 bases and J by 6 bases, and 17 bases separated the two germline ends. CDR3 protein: CASSGRDAGSQPQHF. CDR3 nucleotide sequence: TGTGCCAGTAGTGGACGCGATGCGGGCAGTCAGCCCCAGCATTTT.

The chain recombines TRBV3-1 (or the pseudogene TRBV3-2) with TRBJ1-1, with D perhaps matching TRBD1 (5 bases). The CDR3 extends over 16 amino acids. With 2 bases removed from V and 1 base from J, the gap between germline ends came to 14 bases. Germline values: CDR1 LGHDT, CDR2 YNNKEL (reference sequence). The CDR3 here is CASSQRPTAANTEAFF. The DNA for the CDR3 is TGTGCCAGCAGCCAACGTCCGACAGCCGCGAACACTGAAGCTTTCTTT.